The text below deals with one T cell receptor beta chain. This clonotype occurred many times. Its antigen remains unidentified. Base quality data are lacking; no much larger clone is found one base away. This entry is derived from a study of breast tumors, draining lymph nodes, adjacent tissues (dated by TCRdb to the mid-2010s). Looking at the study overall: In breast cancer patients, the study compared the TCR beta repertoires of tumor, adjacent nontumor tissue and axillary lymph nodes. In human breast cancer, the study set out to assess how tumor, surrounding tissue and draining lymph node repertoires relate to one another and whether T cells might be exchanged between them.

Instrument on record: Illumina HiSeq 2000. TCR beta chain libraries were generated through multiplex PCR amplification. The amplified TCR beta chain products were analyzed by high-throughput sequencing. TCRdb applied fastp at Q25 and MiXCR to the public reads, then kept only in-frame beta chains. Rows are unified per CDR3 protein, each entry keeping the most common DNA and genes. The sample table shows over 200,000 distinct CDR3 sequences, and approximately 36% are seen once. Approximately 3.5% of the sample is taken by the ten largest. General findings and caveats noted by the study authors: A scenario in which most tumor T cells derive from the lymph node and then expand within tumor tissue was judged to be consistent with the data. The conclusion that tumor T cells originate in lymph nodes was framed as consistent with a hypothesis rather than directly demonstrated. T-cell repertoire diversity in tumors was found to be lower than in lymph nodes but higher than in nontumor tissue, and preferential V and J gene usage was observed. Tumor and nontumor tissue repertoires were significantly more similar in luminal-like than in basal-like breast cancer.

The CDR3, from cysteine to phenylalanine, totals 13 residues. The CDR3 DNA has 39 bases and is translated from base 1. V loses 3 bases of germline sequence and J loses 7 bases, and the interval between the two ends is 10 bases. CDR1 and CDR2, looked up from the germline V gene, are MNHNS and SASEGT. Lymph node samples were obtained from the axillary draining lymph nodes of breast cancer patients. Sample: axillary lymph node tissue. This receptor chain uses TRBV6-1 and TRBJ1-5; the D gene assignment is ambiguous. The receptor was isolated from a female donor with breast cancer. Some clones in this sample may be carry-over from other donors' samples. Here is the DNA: TGTGCCAGCAGTGACAGAGAAGGCCAGCCCCAGCATTTT. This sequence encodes CASSDREGQPQHF.